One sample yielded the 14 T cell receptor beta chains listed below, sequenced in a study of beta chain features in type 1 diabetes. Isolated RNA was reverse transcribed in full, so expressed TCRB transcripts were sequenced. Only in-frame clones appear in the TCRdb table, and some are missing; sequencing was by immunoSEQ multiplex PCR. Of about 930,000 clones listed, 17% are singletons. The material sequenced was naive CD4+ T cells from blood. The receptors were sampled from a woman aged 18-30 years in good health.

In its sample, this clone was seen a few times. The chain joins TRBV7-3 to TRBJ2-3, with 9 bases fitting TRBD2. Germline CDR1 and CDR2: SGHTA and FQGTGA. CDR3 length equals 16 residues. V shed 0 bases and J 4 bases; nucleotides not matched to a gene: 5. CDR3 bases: TGTGCCAGCAGCTTAACGTCTCTAGCGGGACCAGATACGCAGTATTTT. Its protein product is CASSLTSLAGPDTQYF.

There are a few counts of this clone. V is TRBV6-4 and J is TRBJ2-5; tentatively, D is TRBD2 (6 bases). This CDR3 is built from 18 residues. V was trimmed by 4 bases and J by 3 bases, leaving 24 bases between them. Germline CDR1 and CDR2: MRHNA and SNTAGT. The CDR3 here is CASSAEPSIGSFEETQYF. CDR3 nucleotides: TGTGCCAGCAGTGCCGAACCCTCTATCGGGAGTTTCGAAGAGACCCAGTACTTC.

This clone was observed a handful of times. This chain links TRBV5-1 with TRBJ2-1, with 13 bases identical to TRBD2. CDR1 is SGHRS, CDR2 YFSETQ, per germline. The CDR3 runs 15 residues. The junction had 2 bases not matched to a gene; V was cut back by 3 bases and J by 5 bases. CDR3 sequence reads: CASSWGTSGDNEQFF. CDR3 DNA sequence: TGCGCCAGCAGCTGGGGGACTAGCGGGGACAATGAGCAGTTCTTC. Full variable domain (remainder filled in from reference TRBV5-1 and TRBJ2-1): KAGVTQTPRYLIKTRGQQVTLSCSPISGHRSVSWYQQTPGQGLQFLFEYFSETQRNKGNFPGRFSGRQFSNSRSEMNVSTLELGDSALYLCASSWGTSGDNEQFFGPGTRLTVL.

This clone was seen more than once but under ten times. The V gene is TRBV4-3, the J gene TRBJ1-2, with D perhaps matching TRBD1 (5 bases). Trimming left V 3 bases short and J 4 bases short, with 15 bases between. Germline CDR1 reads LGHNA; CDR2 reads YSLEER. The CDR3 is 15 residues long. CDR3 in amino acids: CASSHEVTGVYGYTF. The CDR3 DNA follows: TGCGCCAGCAGCCACGAGGTTACGGGGGTCTATGGCTACACCTTC.

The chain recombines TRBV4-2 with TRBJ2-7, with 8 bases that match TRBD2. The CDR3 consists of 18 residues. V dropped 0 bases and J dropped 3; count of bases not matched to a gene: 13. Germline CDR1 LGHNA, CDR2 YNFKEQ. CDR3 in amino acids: CASSQEPSGGGPLYEQYF. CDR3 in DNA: TGTGCCAGCAGCCAAGAACCCTCGGGGGGGGGACCCCTCTACGAGCAGTACTTC.

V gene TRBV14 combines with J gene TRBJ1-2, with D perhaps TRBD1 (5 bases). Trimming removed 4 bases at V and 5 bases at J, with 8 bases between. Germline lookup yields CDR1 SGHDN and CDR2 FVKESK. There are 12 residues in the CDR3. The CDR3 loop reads CASSRWGYGYTF. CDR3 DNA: TGTGCCAGCAGCCGTTGGGGGTATGGCTACACCTTC.

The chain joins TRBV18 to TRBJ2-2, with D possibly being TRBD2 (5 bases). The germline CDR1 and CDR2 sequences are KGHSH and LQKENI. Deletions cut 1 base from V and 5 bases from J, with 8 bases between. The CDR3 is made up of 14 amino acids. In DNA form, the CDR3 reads TGTGCCAGCTCACCACGACGGGAAACCGGGGAGCTGTTTTTT. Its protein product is CASSPRRETGELFF.

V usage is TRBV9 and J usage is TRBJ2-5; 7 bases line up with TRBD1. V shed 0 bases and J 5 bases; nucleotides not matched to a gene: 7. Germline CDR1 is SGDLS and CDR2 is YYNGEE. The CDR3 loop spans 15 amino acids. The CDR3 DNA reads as TGTGCCAGCAGCGTAGTAGGACAGACAGGGGAGACCCAGTACTTC. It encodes CASSVVGQTGETQYF. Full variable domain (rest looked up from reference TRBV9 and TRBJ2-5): DSGVTQTPKHLITATGQRVTLRCSPRSGDLSVYWYQQSLDQGLQFLIQYYNGEERAKGNILERFSAQQFPDLHSELNLSSLELGDSALYFCASSVVGQTGETQYFGPGTRLLVL.

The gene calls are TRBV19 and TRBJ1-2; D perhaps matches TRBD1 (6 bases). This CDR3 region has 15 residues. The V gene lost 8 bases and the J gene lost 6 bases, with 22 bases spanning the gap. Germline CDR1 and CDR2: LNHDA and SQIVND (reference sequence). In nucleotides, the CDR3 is TGTGCCAGTTCCCCGACGGGGGGCGGCAAGGATGGCTACACCTTC. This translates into CASSPTGGGKDGYTF.

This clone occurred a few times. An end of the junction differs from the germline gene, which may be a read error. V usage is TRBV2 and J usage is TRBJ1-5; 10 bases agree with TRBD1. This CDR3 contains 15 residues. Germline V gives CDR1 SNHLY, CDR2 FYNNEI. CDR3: CASSEDRGRNQPQHF. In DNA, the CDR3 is TGTGCCAGCAGCGAAGACAGGGGGCGGAATCAGCCCCAGCATTTT.

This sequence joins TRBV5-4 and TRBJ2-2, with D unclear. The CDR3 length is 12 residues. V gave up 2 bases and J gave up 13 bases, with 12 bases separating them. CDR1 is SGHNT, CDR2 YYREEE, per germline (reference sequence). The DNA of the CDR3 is TGTGCCAGCAGCTTAGACGGCAGAAGGCTGTTTTTT. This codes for CASSLDGRRLFF.

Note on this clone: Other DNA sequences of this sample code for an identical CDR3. CDR3 nucleotides: TGTGCCAGCAGCTTGGCGGGAGGCACAGATACGCAGTATTTT. Amino acid sequence: CASSLAGGTDTQYF. The chain has TRBV7-2 and TRBJ2-3; 7 bases match TRBD2. The CDR3 sequence is 14 residues long. The V gene end was trimmed by 3 bases and the J gene end by 1 base; junction bases not matched to a gene: 1. Germline loops: CDR1 SGHTA, CDR2 FQGNSA.

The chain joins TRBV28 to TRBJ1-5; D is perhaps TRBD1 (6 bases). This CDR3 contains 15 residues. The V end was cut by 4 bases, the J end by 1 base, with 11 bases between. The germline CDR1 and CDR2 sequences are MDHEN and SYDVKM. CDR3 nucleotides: TGTGCCAGCAGTTCGCAGGGGTCCAGCAATCAGCCCCAGCATTTT. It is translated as CASSSQGSSNQPQHF.

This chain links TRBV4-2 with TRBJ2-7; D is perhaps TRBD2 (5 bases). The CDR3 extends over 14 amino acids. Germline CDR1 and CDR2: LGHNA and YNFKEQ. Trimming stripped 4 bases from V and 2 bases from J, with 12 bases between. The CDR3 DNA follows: TGTGCCAGCAGCCGGGAGTCGTTCACCTACGAGCAGTACTTC. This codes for CASSRESFTYEQYF.